This T cell receptor beta chain appears in the sequencing data of a study of blood T cell repertoires in COVID-19. Study-wide context: The study drew acute and convalescent COVID-19 samples from the United States, Italy and Spain. The cDNA or gDNA used as material had been derived from T cells, B-cell-depleted T cells, or PBMCs.

Study processing details: Counts of nucleated cells, estimated from reference gene primer amplification, were obtained. Using immunoSEQ multiplex PCR, the repertoire was profiled, and TCRdb retains in-frame clones only, with some absent. The D gene and trimming were derived from the DNA, and the V and J assignments and clone size from that table. The profile covers about 46,000 clones, with about 86% appearing a single time and less than 4.5% taken by the ten largest. The germline V gene encodes CDR1 SGDLS and CDR2 YYNGEE. The V gene lost 3 bases and the J gene lost 2 bases, with 15 bases spanning the gap. The CDR3 covers 15 residues.

This rearrangement joins TRBV9 to TRBJ2-7; tentatively, D is TRBD2 (7 bases). Source material: peripheral blood. The sequence derives from a man older than 75 with active COVID-19. The CDR3 DNA follows: TGTGCCAGCAGCGCCGTCCCGGGGGGCACCTACGAGCAGTACTTC. Encoded protein: CASSAVPGGTYEQYF.